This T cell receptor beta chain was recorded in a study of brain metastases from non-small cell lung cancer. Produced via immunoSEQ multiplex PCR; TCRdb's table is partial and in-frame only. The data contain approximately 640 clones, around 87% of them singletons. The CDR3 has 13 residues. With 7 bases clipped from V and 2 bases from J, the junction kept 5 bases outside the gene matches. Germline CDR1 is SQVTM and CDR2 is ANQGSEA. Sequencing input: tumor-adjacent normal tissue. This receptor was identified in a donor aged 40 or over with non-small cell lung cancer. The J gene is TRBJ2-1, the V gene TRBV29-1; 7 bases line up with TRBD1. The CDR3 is CSAQGDTYNEQFF. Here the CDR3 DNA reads TGCAGCGCCCAGGGGGATACCTACAATGAGCAGTTCTTC.